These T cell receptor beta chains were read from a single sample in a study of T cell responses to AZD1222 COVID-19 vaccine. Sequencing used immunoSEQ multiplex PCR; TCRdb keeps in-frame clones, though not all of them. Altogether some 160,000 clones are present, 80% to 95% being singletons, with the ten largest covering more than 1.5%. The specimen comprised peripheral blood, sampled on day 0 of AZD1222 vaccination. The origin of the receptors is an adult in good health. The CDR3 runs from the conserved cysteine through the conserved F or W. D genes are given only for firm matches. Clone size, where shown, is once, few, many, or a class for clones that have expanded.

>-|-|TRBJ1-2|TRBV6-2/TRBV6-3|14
CASSRQSTLSGYTF
TGTGCCAGCAGTCGACAGTCTACCCTATCTGGCTACACCTTC
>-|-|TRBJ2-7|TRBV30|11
CAWSVGNEQYF
TGTGCCTGGAGTGTAGGAAACGAGCAGTACTTC
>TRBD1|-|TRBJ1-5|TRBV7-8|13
CASSLTGVKAQHF
TGTGCCAGCAGCTTGACAGGGGTTAAGGCCCAGCATTTT
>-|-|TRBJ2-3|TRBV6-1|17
CASSATRASSRTDTQYF
TGTGCCAGCAGTGCTACCCGTGCCTCCAGTCGCACAGATACGCAGTATTTT
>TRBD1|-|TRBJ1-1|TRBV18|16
CASSPGQGGRWTEAFF
TGTGCCAGCTCACCAGGGCAGGGGGGTAGGTGGACTGAAGCTTTCTTT
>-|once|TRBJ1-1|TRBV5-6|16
CASSLGYRLLNTEAFF
TGTGCCAGCAGCTTGGGGTACAGACTGCTGAACACTGAAGCTTTCTTT
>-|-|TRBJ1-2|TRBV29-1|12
CSDRRRRGGYTF
TGCAGCGACAGAAGAAGGAGGGGTGGCTACACCTTC
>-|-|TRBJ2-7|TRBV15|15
CATTPNVGSSYEQYF
TGTGCCACCACCCCGAACGTGGGTAGCTCCTACGAGCAGTACTTC
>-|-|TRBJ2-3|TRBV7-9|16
CASSFLGGQAPDTQYF
TGTGCCAGCAGCTTTTTGGGGGGCCAAGCTCCGGATACGCAGTATTTT
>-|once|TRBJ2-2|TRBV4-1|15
CASSKSRETTGELFF
TGCGCCAGCAGCAAGAGTAGGGAGACCACCGGGGAGCTGTTTTTT
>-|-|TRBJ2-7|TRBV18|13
CASSLGISYEQYF
TGTGCCAGCTCACTAGGGATATCCTACGAGCAGTACTTC
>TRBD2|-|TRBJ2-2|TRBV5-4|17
CASSLGGLALRGGELFF
TGTGCCAGCAGCTTGGGGGGACTAGCGTTACGAGGAGGGGAGCTGTTTTTT
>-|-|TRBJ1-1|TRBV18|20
CASSPNPRVSTQLQNGEAFF
TGTGCCAGCTCACCAAATCCGAGGGTTTCGACACAATTACAAAACGGAGAAGCTTTCTTT
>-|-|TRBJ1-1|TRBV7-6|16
CASSLGIGGMNTEAFF
TGTGCCAGCAGCTTAGGAATTGGGGGCATGAACACTGAAGCTTTCTTT
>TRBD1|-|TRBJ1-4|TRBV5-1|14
CASRGGASNEKLFF
TGCGCCAGCAGAGGGGGCGCATCTAATGAAAAACTGTTTTTT
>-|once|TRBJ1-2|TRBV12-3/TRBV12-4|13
CASRLEQGGGYTF
TGTGCCAGCAGGCTAGAACAGGGAGGGGGCTACACCTTC
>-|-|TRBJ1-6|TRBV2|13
CASSPGYNSPLHF
TGTGCCAGCAGTCCAGGGTATAATTCACCCCTCCACTTT
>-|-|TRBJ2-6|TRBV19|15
CASSIAGSGANVLTF
TGTGCCAGTAGTATAGCTGGGTCTGGGGCCAACGTCCTGACTTTC
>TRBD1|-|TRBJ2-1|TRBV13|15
CASSQGQGWINEQFF
TGTGCCAGCAGCCAGGGACAGGGATGGATTAATGAGCAGTTCTTC
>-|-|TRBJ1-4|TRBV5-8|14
CASSFRGAGEKLFF
TGTGCCAGCAGCTTCAGGGGTGCGGGTGAAAAACTGTTTTTT
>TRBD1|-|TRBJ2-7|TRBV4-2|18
CASSQEEAGTDYSYEQYF
TGTGCCAGCAGCCAAGAAGAGGCCGGGACAGATTACTCCTACGAGCAGTACTTC
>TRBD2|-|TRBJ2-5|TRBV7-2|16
CASSFSGGGIYETQYF
TGTGCCAGCAGCTTTAGCGGGGGCGGGATATATGAGACCCAGTACTTC
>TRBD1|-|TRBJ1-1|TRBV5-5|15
CASSPRGLVGTEAFF
TGTGCCAGCAGCCCCAGGGGGCTGGTCGGCACTGAAGCTTTCTTT
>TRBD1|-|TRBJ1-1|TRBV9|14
CASSGQGVGTEAFF
TGTGCCAGCAGCGGACAGGGGGTTGGGACTGAAGCTTTCTTT
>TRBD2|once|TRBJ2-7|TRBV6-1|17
CASSEARLAGTSYEQYF
TGTGCCAGCAGTGAAGCGCGACTAGCGGGGACATCCTACGAGCAGTACTTC
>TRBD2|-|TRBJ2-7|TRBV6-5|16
CASSYWASGRAYEQYF
TGTGCCAGCAGTTACTGGGCTAGCGGGAGGGCTTACGAGCAGTACTTC
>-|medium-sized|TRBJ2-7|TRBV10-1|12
CASSPNSYEQYF
TGCGCCAGCAGTCCCAACTCCTACGAGCAGTACTTC
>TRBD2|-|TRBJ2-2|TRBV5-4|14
CASRALAATGELFF
TGTGCCAGCAGAGCCCTAGCGGCTACCGGGGAGCTGTTTTTT
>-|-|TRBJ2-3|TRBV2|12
CASSESKGTQYF
TGTGCCAGCAGTGAATCTAAGGGTACGCAGTATTTT
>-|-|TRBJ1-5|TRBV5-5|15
CASSLGHLSNQPQHF
TGTGCCAGCAGCTTGGGACATTTAAGCAATCAGCCCCAGCATTTT
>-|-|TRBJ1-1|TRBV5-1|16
CASSLRQGGALAEAFF
TGCGCCAGCAGCTTGAGGCAAGGGGGGGCTCTGGCTGAAGCTTTCTTT
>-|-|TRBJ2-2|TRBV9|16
CASSYLGTQNTGELFF
TGTGCCAGCAGCTATCTCGGGACTCAGAACACCGGGGAGCTGTTTTTT
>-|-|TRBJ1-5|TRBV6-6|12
CASSSYNQPQHF
TGTGCCAGCAGTTCCTACAATCAGCCCCAGCATTTT
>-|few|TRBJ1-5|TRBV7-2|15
CASSLGQISNQPQHF
TGTGCCAGCAGTCTCGGCCAGATTAGCAATCAGCCCCAGCATTTT
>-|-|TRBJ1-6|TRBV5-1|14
CASSGGRDHSPLHF
TGCGCCAGCAGCGGAGGGAGGGATCATTCCCCCCTCCACTTT
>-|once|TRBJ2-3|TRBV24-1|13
CATRDSGTDTQYF
TGTGCCACCAGGGACAGCGGCACAGATACGCAGTATTTT
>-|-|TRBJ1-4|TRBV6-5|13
CASGRRTNEKLFF
TGTGCCTCGGGGAGACGAACTAATGAAAAACTGTTTTTT
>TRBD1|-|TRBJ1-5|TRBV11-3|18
CASSLTGGSRRRNQPQHF
TGTGCCAGCAGCTTGACAGGGGGCTCCCGTCGTCGCAATCAGCCCCAGCATTTT
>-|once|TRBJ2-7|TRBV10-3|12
CAISESIGEQYF
TGTGCCATCAGTGAGTCGATTGGCGAGCAGTACTTC
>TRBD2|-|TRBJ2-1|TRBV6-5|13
CASSLSGNNEQFF
TGTGCCAGCAGCCTAAGCGGGAACAATGAGCAGTTCTTC
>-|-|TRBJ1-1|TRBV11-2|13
CASSSQAGTEAFF
TGTGCCAGCAGCTCCCAGGCCGGTACTGAAGCTTTCTTT
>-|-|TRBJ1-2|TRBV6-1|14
CASSEGTTGYGYTF
TGTGCCAGCAGTGAAGGTACGACGGGTTATGGCTACACCTTC
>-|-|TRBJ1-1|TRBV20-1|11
CSAKRGTEAFF
TGCAGTGCTAAGAGAGGAACTGAAGCTTTCTTT
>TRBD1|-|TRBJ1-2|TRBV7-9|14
CASSGTGANYGYTF
TGTGCCAGCAGCGGGACAGGCGCTAACTATGGCTACACCTTC
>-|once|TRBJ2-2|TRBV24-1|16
CATSDVGRGATGELFF
TGTGCCACCAGTGATGTGGGCAGGGGGGCCACCGGGGAGCTGTTTTTT
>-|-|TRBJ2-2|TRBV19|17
CASSKSRVDFNTGELFF
TGTGCCAGTAGTAAGTCTCGCGTGGACTTTAACACCGGGGAGCTGTTTTTT
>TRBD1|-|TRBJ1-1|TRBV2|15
CASSEVTGTGWKAFF
TGTGCCAGCAGTGAAGTAACCGGGACAGGGTGGAAAGCTTTCTTT
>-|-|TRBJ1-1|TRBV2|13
CASSGRLELEAFF
TGTGCCAGCAGTGGACGTCTCGAGTTAGAAGCTTTCTTT
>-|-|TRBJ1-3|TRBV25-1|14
CASSGLTGGNTIYF
TGTGCCAGCAGTGGGCTGACAGGAGGAAACACCATATATTTT
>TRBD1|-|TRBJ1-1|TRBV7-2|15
CASSLTGQENTEAFF
TGTGCCAGCAGCTTAACAGGACAGGAGAACACTGAAGCTTTCTTT
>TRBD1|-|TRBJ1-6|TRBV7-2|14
CASSSRQGYSPLHF
TGTGCCAGCAGCTCTAGACAGGGGTATTCACCCCTCCACTTT
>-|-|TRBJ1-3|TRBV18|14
CASSPTTGGNTIYF
TGTGCCAGCTCACCAACCACGGGGGGAAACACCATATATTTT
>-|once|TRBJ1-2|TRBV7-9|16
CASSLAERGVNYGYTF
TGTGCCAGCAGCTTAGCCGAGAGGGGAGTTAACTATGGCTACACCTTC
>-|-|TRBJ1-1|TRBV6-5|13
CASTGRMNTEAFF
TGTGCCAGCACAGGGCGGATGAACACTGAAGCTTTCTTT
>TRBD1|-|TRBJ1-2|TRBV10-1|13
CASSADRAYGYTF
TGCGCCAGCAGTGCGGACAGGGCCTATGGCTACACCTTC